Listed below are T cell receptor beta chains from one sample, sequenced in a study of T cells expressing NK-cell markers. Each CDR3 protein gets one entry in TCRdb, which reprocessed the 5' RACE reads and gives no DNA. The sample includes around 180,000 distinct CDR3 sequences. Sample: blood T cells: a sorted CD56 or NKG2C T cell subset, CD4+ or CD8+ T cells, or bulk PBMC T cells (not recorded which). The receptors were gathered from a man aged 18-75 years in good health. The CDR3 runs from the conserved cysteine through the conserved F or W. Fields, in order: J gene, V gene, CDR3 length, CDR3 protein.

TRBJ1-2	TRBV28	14	CASSLLAGRYGYTF
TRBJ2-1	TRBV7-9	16	CASSLGTEPKYNEQFF
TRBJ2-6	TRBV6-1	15	CASNPRLEGANVLTF
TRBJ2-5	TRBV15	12	CATGNRQETQYF
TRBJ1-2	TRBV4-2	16	CASSQVDPEGEHGYTF
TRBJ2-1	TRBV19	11	CASWGYNEQFF
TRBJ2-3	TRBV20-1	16	CSALEERGGLTDTQYF
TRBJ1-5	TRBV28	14	CASSLQGYNQPQHF
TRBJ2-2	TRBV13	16	CASSNANEGNTGELFF
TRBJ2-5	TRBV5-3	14	CARSLGPRGRTQYF
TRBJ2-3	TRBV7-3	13	CASSLKGSDTQYF
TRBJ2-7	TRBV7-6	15	CASSPKTSGYYEQYF
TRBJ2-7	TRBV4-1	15	CASSQERTFAYEQYF
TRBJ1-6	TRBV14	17	CASSQSQGGEYNSPLHF
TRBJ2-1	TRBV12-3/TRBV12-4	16	CASSPGTSGAGNEQFF
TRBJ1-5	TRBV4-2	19	CASSQESSRGGRGDQPQHF
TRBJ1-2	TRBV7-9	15	CASSLGGQGEQGYTF
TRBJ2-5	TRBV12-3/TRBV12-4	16	CASSLVLWGAQETQYF
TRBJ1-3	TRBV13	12	CASSPRDMAIYF
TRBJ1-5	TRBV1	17	CTSSQDLGRARNQPQHF
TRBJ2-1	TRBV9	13	CASSHEGRDEQFF
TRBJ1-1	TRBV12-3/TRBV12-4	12	CASSSYGERAFF
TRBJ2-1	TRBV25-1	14	CASTAGIIYNEQFF
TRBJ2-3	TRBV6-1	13	CASRRGGTDTQYF
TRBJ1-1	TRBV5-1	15	CASSEGQGADTEAFF